This TCR beta chain is from a study of beta chain features in type 1 diabetes. Turning to the study itself: When patients were set against healthy donors, age, gender and cell yields were similar.

Details on this clone: What it recognizes is unknown.

The authors reverse transcribed all of the isolated RNA, so sequencing captured expressed TCRB transcripts. This table comes from immunoSEQ multiplex PCR, and its TCRdb copy is limited to in-frame clones, with some not included. The sample lists about 930,000 clones, around a sixth occurring once. General study results and limits: Among patients, naive, central memory and Treg TCRB repertoires appeared more similar than among healthy donors. These data did not resolve whether HLA type affects TCRB rearrangement. Diminished insertions and augmented deletions at VDJ junctions characterized type 1 diabetes patients.

The TCR sequence derives from a woman under 30 in good health. Material: naive CD4+ T cells from blood.

CDR3 amino acids: CASSLTGGSTDTQYF. The DNA for the CDR3 is TGTGCCAGCAGCTTAACTGGAGGGAGCACAGATACGCAGTATTTT. The chain employs TRBV13 and TRBJ2-3; weak D call: TRBD2 (6 bases). The CDR3 contains 15 residues. Germline assignment: CDR1 PRHDT and CDR2 FYEKMQ (reference sequence). Trimming pared 2 bases from V and 0 bases from J, leaving 9 bases between.